Following are 27 T cell receptor beta chains from one sample sequenced in a study of blood T cell repertoires in COVID-19. Produced via immunoSEQ multiplex PCR; TCRdb's table is partial and in-frame only. The sample has 35,000 to 50,000 clones; around 83% are singletons. Sequencing was performed on peripheral blood. The receptors derive from a woman aged 80 or older with acute or convalescent COVID-19.

The V gene is TRBV19, the J gene TRBJ1-5, with D possibly matching TRBD1 (6 bases). CDR1 and CDR2 (germline): LNHDA, SQIVND (reference sequence). This CDR3 has 16 amino acids. V lost 3 bases and J lost 4, with 16 bases in between. The CDR3 protein is CASSMGYRVPNQPQHF. The CDR3 coding sequence is TGTGCCAGTAGTATGGGGTACAGGGTCCCTAATCAGCCCCAGCATTTT. Complete variable domain (other parts from reference TRBV19 and TRBJ1-5): DGGITQSPKYLFRKEGQNVTLSCEQNLNHDAMYWYRQDPGQGLRLIYYSQIVNDFQKGDIAEGYSVSREKKESFPLTVTSAQKNPTAFYLCASSMGYRVPNQPQHFGDGTRLSIL.

The chain couples TRBV5-4 to TRBJ1-4; D is perhaps TRBD1 (5 bases). From germline, CDR1 is SGHNT and CDR2 YYREEE (reference sequence). The germline V and J ends were trimmed by 0 bases and 4 bases, with 10 bases remaining between them. The CDR3 is made up of 15 amino acids. CDR3: CASSLGRGVNEKLFF. The CDR3 DNA reads TGTGCCAGCAGCTTGGGTAGGGGCGTTAATGAAAAACTGTTTTTT.

This clone counts as medium-sized. The chain has TRBV6-5 and TRBJ1-2; possible D gene TRBD1, 5 bases. The CDR3 loop spans 15 amino acids. Germline-derived CDR1 and CDR2 are MNHEY and SVGAGI. Trimming shortened V by 2 bases and J by 8 bases, and 18 bases separated the two germline ends. CDR3 amino acids: CASSYSQGSLGGYTF. For the CDR3, the DNA is TGTGCCAGCAGTTACAGTCAGGGTAGTCTCGGCGGCTACACCTTC.

CDR3 loop: CASSLGQGFSGANVLTF. In DNA, the CDR3 is TGCGCCAGCAGCTTGGGACAGGGATTTTCTGGGGCCAACGTCCTGACTTTC. This chain joins TRBV5-1 and TRBJ2-6, with TRBD1 matching over 7 bases. The germline V gene has CDR1 SGHRS and CDR2 YFSETQ. The V segment lost 0 bases and the J segment 1 base; nucleotides outside the gene matches: 4. The CDR3 length is 17 residues.

The V gene is TRBV18, the J gene TRBJ2-6, with 8 bases aligning to TRBD1. This CDR3 comprises 19 residues. The trim removed 2 bases at V and 1 base at J, leaving 10 bases unmatched. Germline-derived CDR1 and CDR2 are KGHSH and LQKENI. The CDR3 is CASSPRVRTGISGANVLTF. CDR3 coding DNA: TGTGCCAGCTCACCAAGGGTAAGGACAGGGATTTCTGGGGCCAACGTCCTGACTTTC. Based on the CDR3 plus reference TRBV18 and TRBJ2-6, the full variable domain is NAGVMQNPRHLVRRRGQEARLRCSPMKGHSHVYWYRQLPEEGLKFMVYLQKENIIDESGMPKERFSAEFPKEGPSILRIQQVVRGDSAAYFCASSPRVRTGISGANVLTFGAGSRLTVL.

Only one count was recorded for this clone. V is TRBV3-1 (or the pseudogene TRBV3-2) and J is TRBJ1-2, with 7 bases aligning to TRBD1. The germline V gene encodes CDR1 LGHDT and CDR2 YNNKEL (reference sequence). The CDR3 consists of 14 residues. Trimming cost V 3 bases and J 3 bases; bases outside gene matches: 4. The CDR3 region is CASSQLDRDYGYTF. The CDR3 region has the DNA TGTGCCAGCAGCCAGTTAGACAGGGACTATGGCTACACCTTC.

CDR3 region: CASSVEGGAIGEQFF. CDR3 sequence (DNA): TGTGCCAGCAGTGTAGAGGGGGGGGCCATTGGTGAGCAGTTCTTC. The chain employs TRBV2 and TRBJ2-1; tentative D call: TRBD2 (7 bases). CDR1 and CDR2 from the germline V gene are SNHLY and FYNNEI. V dropped 4 bases and J dropped 9 bases, with 19 bases sitting between them. This CDR3 is built from 15 residues.

This clone was observed a single time. V gene TRBV4-1 combines with J gene TRBJ2-4; tentatively, D is TRBD2 (6 bases). Looked up from germline, CDR1 is MGHRA and CDR2 is YSYEKL. The CDR3 loop spans 16 amino acids. Deletions cut 0 bases from V and 7 bases from J, with 16 bases between. In DNA form, the CDR3 reads TGCGCCAGCAGCCAAGAATACTGGGAGGTCCGGAACATTCAGTACTTC. As protein: CASSQEYWEVRNIQYF.

V gene TRBV7-2 combines with J gene TRBJ2-1, with 11 bases fitting TRBD2. The germline CDR1 and CDR2 sequences are SGHTA and FQGNSA. This CDR3 is built from 14 residues. With V trimmed by 1 base and J by 10 bases, 3 bases remained unmatched. CDR3 bases: TGTGCCAGCAGCTTAGGGCGGACTAGCGGGGAGCAGTTCTTC. Its protein is CASSLGRTSGEQFF. Based on the CDR3 plus reference TRBV7-2 and TRBJ2-1, the full variable domain is GAGVSQSPSNKVTEKGKDVELRCDPISGHTALYWYRQSLGQGLEFLIYFQGNSAPDKSGLPSDRFSAERTGGSVSTLTIQRTQQEDSAVYLCASSLGRTSGEQFFGPGTRLTVL.

The chain joins TRBV5-5 to TRBJ1-2; D is perhaps TRBD1 (5 bases). The V end was cut by 4 bases, the J end by 7 bases, with 23 bases between. The germline V gene encodes CDR1 SGHKS and CDR2 YYEKEE (reference sequence). CDR3 length equals 16 residues. CDR3 sequence reads: CASSRWAGTLEAGYTF. The CDR3 bases are TGTGCCAGCAGCCGCTGGGCAGGGACTTTAGAGGCTGGCTACACCTTC.

This sequence joins TRBV18 and TRBJ1-5; D is perhaps TRBD1 (6 bases). V dropped 5 bases and J dropped 6 bases, with 23 bases sitting between them. Germline values: CDR1 KGHSH, CDR2 LQKENI. The CDR3 runs to 17 residues. As DNA, the CDR3 is TGTGCCAGCTCATACCCTTCGGCGGGGGGCTCGGCTCAGCCCCAGCATTTT. This translates into CASSYPSAGGSAQPQHF.

J is TRBJ2-5 and V is TRBV5-1; D may be TRBD2 (6 bases). Trimming removed 6 bases from V and 0 bases from J, with 15 bases in between. Germline V CDR1 and CDR2: SGHRS, YFSETQ. CDR3 length: 15 amino acids. The CDR3 loop is CASTSRGSYQETQYF. In DNA, the CDR3 is TGCGCCAGCACCTCGCGGGGATCGTACCAAGAGACCCAGTACTTC.

This chain uses TRBV5-4 with TRBJ1-4; 9 bases agree with TRBD1. The CDR3 has 15 residues. Trimming cost V 2 bases and J 5 bases; bases outside gene matches: 4. Germline loops: CDR1 SGHNT, CDR2 YYREEE (reference sequence). The chain's CDR3 is CASSLQGASNEKLFF. DNA for the CDR3: TGTGCCAGCAGCTTACAGGGGGCATCGAATGAAAAACTGTTTTTT.

The chain has TRBV19 and TRBJ2-1; TRBD2 agrees at 10 bases. V shed 5 bases, J shed 3 bases, and the junction held 7 bases outside the gene matches. The germline gives CDR1 LNHDA, CDR2 SQIVND (reference sequence). The CDR3 runs 16 residues. The CDR3 sequence is CASSRELAGNYNEQFF. The DNA of the CDR3 is TGTGCCAGTAGTCGAGAACTAGCGGGGAACTACAATGAGCAGTTCTTC.

This clone was detected ten times or more. This chain connects TRBV5-1 to TRBJ1-6, with D unresolved. The length of the CDR3 is 15 residues. Trimming left V 5 bases short and J 10 bases short, with 19 bases between. Germline CDR1 SGHRS, CDR2 YFSETQ. CDR3 amino acids: CASSLILGEGSPLHF. For the CDR3, the DNA is TGCGCCAGCAGTTTAATACTTGGCGAGGGCTCACCCCTCCACTTT.

This chain uses TRBV4-1 with TRBJ1-4; 12 bases fit TRBD1. The CDR3 has 15 residues. Germline V gene data show CDR1 as MGHRA and CDR2 as YSYEKL. V shed 2 bases and J 8 bases; nucleotides not matched to a gene: 3. CDR3 protein: CASSQMGTGGEKLFF. The DNA for the CDR3 is TGCGCCAGCAGCCAAATGGGGACAGGGGGCGAAAAACTGTTTTTT.

This chain uses TRBV6-5 with TRBJ1-1, with 7 bases fitting TRBD1. Germline CDR1 is MNHEY and CDR2 is SVGAGI. The CDR3 length is 12 residues. J gave up 11 bases and V 8 bases, and 11 bases lay outside the gene matches. Here the CDR3 DNA reads TGTGCCAGCGTATCAAGGGGGCTGTGGGCTTTCTTT. Translation: CASVSRGLWAFF.

The genes are TRBV15 and TRBJ1-4; TRBD1 is a possible D gene (6 bases). Trimming removed 1 base from V and 4 bases from J, with 13 bases in between. Germline lookup yields CDR1 LNHNV and CDR2 YYDKDF (reference sequence). This CDR3 comprises 16 residues. For the CDR3, the DNA is TGTGCCACCAGCAGAGGCAGGGGTCGCCTTAATGAAAAACTGTTTTTT. The encoded protein is CATSRGRGRLNEKLFF.

The rearrangement links TRBV5-8 to TRBJ2-3, with D unresolved. Trimming removed 2 bases at V and 0 bases at J, with 10 bases between. The length of the CDR3 is 15 residues. The germline V gene has CDR1 SGHTS and CDR2 YDEGEE. CDR3 protein: CASSLLLSSTDTQYF. In DNA form, the CDR3 reads TGTGCCAGCAGCTTACTTCTTTCTAGCACAGATACGCAGTATTTT.

The rearrangement joins TRBV30 to TRBJ2-1, with D perhaps TRBD2 (6 bases). CDR3 size: 13 residues. The V end lost 4 bases, the J end lost 2 bases, and 9 bases lay between the germline ends. Germline CDR1 is GTSNPN and CDR2 is SVGIG (reference sequence). The CDR3 loop reads CAWKGGPYNEQFF. The CDR3 DNA reads TGTGCCTGGAAGGGAGGACCCTACAATGAGCAGTTCTTC. The full variable domain, rest sourced from reference TRBV30 and TRBJ2-1, is SQTIHQWPATLVQPVGSPLSLECTVEGTSNPNLYWYRQAAGRGLQLLFYSVGIGQISSEVPQNLSASRPQDRQFILSSKKLLLSDSGFYLCAWKGGPYNEQFFGPGTRLTVL.

This rearrangement joins TRBV7-5 to TRBJ1-2. TRBV7-5 is a documented pseudogene. The CDR3 sequence is 16 residues long. The chain's CDR3 is CARSLGWGRRSYGYTF. The DNA for the CDR3 is TGTGCCAGAAGCTTAGGTTGGGGAAGGAGGAGCTATGGCTACACCTTC.

CDR3 protein: CASSSMRLALYNEQFF. The CDR3 DNA reads as TGTGCCAGCAGCTCGATGAGACTAGCCTTGTACAATGAGCAGTTCTTC. V is TRBV5-6 and J is TRBJ2-1, with 7 nucleotides matching TRBD2. The germline CDR1 and CDR2 sequences are SGHDT and YYEEEE. Losses at the gene ends were 3 bases for V and 4 bases for J; bases not matched to a gene: 10. This CDR3 contains 16 residues.

The chain has TRBV7-9 and TRBJ2-1; TRBD2 aligns across 7 bases. From germline, CDR1 is SEHNR and CDR2 FQNEAQ (reference sequence). Losses at the gene ends were 1 base for V and 8 bases for J; bases not matched to a gene: 11. The CDR3 sequence is 16 residues long. In DNA form, the CDR3 reads TGTGCCAGCAGCTTAGACTTAGGCGGGGGTAAAGATGAGCAGTTCTTC. Translated, it gives CASSLDLGGGKDEQFF.

J is TRBJ2-7 and V is TRBV3-1 (or the pseudogene TRBV3-2); D gene ambiguous. This CDR3 spans 12 amino acids. V gave up 3 bases and J gave up 4 bases, with 7 bases separating them. Germline V gene lookup returns CDR1 LGHDT and CDR2 YNNKEL (reference sequence). The CDR3 loop reads CASSHTLYEQYF. DNA for the CDR3: TGTGCCAGCAGCCATACTTTATACGAGCAGTACTTC.

This chain uses TRBV5-4 with TRBJ2-3; maybe TRBD1 (6 bases). Deletions cut 4 bases from V and 1 base from J, with 10 bases between. CDR1 SGHNT and CDR2 YYREEE come from the germline V gene (reference sequence). CDR3 length: 14 amino acids. In nucleotides, the CDR3 is TGTGCCAGCAGCATGGGACACCGCACAGATACGCAGTATTTT. Amino acid sequence: CASSMGHRTDTQYF.

The chain joins TRBV2 to TRBJ2-3; 9 positions agree with TRBD2. CDR3 length: 13 residues. The V and J ends lost 9 bases and 2 bases, in that order; junction bases with no gene match: 3. Germline loops: CDR1 SNHLY, CDR2 FYNNEI. CDR3 sequence reads: CARGTSYTDTQYF. The DNA for the CDR3 is TGTGCCAGGGGGACTAGCTACACAGATACGCAGTATTTT.

This chain connects TRBV2 to TRBJ1-6; possible D gene TRBD1, 5 bases. Per the germline V gene, CDR1 is SNHLY and CDR2 is FYNNEI. Trimming shortened V by 4 bases and J by 9 bases, and 10 bases separated the two germline ends. The CDR3 length is 13 residues. In DNA, the CDR3 is TGTGCCAGCAGTGCCAGGGCGGTTTCACCCCTCCACTTT. Its translation is CASSARAVSPLHF.